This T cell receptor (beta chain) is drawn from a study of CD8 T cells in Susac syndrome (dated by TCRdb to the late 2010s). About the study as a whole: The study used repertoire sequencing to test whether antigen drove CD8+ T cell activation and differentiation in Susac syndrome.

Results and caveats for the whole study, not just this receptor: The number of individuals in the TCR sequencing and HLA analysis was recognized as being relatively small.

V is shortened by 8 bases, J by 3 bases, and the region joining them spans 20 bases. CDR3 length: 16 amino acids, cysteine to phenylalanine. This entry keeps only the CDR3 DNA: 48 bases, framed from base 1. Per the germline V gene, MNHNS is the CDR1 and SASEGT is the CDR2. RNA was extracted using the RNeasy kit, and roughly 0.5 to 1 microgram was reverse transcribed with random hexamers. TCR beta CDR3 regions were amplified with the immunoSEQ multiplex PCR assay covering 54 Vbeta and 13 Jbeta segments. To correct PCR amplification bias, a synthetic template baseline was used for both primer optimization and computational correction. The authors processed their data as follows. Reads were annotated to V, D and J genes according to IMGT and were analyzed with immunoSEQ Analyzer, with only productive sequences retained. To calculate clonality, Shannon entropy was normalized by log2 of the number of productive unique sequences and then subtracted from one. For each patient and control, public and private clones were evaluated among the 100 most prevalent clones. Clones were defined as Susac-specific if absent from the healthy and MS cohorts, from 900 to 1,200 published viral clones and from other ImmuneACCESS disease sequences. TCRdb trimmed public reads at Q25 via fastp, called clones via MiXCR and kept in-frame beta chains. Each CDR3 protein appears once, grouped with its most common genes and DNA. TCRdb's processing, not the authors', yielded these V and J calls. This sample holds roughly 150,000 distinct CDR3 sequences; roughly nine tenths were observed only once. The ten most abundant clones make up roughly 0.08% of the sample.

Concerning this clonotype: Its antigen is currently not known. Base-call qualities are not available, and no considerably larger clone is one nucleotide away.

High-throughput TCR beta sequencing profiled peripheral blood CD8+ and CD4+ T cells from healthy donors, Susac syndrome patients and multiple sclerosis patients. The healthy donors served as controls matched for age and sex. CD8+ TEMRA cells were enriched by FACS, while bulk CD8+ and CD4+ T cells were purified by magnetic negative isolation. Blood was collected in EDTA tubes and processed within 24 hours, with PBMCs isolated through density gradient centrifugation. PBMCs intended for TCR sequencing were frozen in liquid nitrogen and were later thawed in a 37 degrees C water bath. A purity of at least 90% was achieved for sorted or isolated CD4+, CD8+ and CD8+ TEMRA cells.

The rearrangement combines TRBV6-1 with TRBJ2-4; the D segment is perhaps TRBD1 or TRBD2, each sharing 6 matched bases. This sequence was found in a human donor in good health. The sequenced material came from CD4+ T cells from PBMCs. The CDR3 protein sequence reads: CASGSPRGGGKNIQYF. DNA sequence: TGTGCCAGCGGAAGCCCTAGAGGAGGGGGCAAAAACATTCAGTACTTC.